This T cell receptor (beta chain) emerged from a study of cytomegalovirus exposure and HLA in healthy donors. Overall study results and limits: Analyses of presence and absence presupposed an approximately uniform sequencing depth across donors.

Germline V gene data show CDR1 as SGHRS and CDR2 as YFSETQ. V lost 0 bases, J lost 5 bases, and 10 bases stayed unmatched. The CDR3 runs to 16 residues. This clone has more than one count but fewer than ten. What it binds is not known. PCR was performed using 60 Vbeta and 13 Jbeta primers. Only in-frame clones appear in the TCRdb table, and some are missing; sequencing was by immunoSEQ multiplex PCR. Of about 99,000 clones listed, over 75% are singletons. Sequencing used PBMCs. This TCR derives from a man aged 35-49 years in good health and CMV-seronegative. The V gene is TRBV5-1, the J gene TRBJ2-5; 7 positions match TRBD1. CDR3 loop: CASSLGGTAPRETQYF. The CDR3 nucleotides read TGCGCCAGCAGCTTGGGGGGGACAGCCCCTCGGGAGACCCAGTACTTC.